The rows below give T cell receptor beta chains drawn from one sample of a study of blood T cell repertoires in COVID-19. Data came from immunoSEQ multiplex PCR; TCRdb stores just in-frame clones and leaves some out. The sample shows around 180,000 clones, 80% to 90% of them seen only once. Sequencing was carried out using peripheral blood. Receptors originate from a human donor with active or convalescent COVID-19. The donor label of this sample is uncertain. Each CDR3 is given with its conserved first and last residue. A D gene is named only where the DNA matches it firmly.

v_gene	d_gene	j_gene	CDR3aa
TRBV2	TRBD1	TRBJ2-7	CASSRDRGYEQYF
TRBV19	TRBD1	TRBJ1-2	CASRPGQGGNYGYTF
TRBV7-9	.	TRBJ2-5	CASTDGGRTQYF
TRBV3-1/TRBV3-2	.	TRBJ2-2	CASSHRSNTGELFF
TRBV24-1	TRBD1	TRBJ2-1	CATSVSGQGYNEQFF
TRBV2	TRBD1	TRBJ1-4	CASRITGGSDQKLFF
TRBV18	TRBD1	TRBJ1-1	CASSPQPGQGNLAFF
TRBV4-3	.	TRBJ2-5	CASSVGFQETQYF
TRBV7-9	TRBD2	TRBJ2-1	CASSSSGRGYNEQFF
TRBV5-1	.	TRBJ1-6	CASSHRWTEDNSPLHF
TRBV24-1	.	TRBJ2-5	CATSDWGFTGPTQETQYF
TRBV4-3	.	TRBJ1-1	CASSQTELGGNTEAFF
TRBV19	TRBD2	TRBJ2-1	CASRSGRFNEQFF
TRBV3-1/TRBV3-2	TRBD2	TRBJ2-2	CASSQGLAGGFGELFF
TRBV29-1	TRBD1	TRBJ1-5	CSVGGTGGLPQHF
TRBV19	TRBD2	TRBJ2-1	CASSRLAGGHEQFF
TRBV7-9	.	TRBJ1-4	CASSLPTGFLSF
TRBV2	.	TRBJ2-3	CASKTGWTDTQYF
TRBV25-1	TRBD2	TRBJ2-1	CASSPPGRAGETEQFF
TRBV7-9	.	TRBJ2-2	CASSLRGTQAGELFF
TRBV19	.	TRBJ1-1	CASSLQGNTEAFF
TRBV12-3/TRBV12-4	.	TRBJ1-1	CASSPDSNTEAFF
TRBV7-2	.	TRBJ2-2	CASSLPGLRLRTGELFF
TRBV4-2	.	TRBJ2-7	CASSQVSGTYEQYF
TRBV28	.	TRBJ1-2	CASSLAYGITGFGYTF
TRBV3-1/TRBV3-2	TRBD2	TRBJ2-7	CASSQEVRGPGTSGSYEQYF
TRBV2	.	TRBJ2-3	CASRGDTQYF
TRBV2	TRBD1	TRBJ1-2	CASSAGTGGGGYTF
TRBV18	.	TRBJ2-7	CASSPSVSREQYF
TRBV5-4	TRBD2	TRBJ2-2	CASSLGGGWTGELFF
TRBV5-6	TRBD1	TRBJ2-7	CASSPGDRGPSYEQYF
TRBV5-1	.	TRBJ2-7	CASSLDGSSYEQYF
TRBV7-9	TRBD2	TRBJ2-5	CASTPWMREVGETQYF
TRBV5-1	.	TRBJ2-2	CASSLTQVTGELFF
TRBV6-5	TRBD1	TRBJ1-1	CATRTGAEAFF
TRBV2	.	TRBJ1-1	CASSVGSLLGGNTEAFF
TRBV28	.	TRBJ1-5	CASSPGAFQPQHF
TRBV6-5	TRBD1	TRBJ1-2	CASTLEGAVTVGYTF
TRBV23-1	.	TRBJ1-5	CASSPRRSQHF
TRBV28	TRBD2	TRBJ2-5	CASSPPSSGGYQETQYF
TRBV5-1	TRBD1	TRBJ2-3	CASSSLLTGGSTDTQYF
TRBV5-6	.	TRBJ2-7	CASSSRGYEQYF
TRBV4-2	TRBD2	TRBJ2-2	CASSQEAGGPTGELFF
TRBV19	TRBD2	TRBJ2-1	CASGRGALAGMSYNEQFF
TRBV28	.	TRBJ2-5	CASSSGPYQETQYF
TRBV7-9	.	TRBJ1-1	CASSGGVRDTEAFF
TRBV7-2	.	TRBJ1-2	CASSLAAGVVYGYTF
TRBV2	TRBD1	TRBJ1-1	CASSGTGGVDEAFF